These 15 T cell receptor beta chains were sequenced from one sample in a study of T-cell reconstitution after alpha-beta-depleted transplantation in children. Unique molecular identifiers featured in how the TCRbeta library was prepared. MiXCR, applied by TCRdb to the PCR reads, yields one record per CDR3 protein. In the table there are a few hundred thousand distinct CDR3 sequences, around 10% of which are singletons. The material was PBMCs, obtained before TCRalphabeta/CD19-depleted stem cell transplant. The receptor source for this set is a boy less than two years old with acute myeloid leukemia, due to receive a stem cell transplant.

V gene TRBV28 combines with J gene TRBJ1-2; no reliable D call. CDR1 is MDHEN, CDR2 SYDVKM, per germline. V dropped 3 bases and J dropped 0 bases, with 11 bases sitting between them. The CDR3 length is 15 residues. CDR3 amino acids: CASSFPGRANYGYTF. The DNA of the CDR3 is TGTGCCAGCAGTTTTCCAGGCCGAGCTAACTATGGCTACACCTTC.

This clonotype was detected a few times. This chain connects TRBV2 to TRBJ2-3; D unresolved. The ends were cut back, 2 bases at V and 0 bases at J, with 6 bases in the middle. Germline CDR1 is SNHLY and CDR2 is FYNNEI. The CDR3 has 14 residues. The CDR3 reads CASSERRSTDTQYF. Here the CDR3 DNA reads TGTGCCAGCAGTGAACGCAGGAGCACAGATACGCAGTATTTT.

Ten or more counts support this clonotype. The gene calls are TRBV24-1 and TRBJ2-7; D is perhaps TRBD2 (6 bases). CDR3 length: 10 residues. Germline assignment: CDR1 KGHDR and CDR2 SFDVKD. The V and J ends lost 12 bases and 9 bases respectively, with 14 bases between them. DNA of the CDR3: TGTGCCGCTACCCGGGGGAGGCAGTACTTC. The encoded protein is CAATRGRQYF.

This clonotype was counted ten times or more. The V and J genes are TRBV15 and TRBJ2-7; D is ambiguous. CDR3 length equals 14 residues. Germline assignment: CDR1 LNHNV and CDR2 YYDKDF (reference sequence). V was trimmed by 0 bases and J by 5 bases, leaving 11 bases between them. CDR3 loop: CATSRDTPEHEQYF. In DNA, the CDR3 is TGTGCCACCAGCAGAGATACCCCGGAACACGAGCAGTACTTC. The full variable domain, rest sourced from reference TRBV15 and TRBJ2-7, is DAMVIQNPRYQVTQFGKPVTLSCSQTLNHNVMYWYQQKSSQAPKLLFHYYDKDFNNEADTPDNFQSRRPNTSFCFLDIRSPGLGDTAMYLCATSRDTPEHEQYFGPGTRLTVT.

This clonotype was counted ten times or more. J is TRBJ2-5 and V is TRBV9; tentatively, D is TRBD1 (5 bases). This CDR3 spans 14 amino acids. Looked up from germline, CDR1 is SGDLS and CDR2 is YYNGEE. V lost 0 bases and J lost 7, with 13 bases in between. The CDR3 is CASSVEVLQGTQYF. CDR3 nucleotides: TGTGCCAGCAGCGTAGAGGTGCTCCAGGGGACCCAGTACTTC.

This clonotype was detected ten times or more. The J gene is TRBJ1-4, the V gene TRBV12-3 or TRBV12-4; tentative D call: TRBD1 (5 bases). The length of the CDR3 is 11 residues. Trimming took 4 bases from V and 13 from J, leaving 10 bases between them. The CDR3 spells CASSSTEPLFF. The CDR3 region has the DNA TGTGCCAGCAGTTCGACAGAGCCACTGTTTTTT.

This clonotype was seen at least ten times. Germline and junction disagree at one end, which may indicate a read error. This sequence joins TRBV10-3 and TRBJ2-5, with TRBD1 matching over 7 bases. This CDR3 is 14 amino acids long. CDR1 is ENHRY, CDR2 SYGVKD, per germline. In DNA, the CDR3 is TGTGCCATCAGTGGGACAGGCGCCCAAGGGACCCAGTACTTC. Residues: CAISGTGAQGTQYF.

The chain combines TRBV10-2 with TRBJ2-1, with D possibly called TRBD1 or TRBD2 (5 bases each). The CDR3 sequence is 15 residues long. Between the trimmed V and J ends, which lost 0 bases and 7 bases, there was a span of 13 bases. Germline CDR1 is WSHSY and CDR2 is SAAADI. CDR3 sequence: CASSESTESGNEQFF. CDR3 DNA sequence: TGCGCCAGCAGTGAGTCGACAGAGTCGGGAAATGAGCAGTTCTTC.

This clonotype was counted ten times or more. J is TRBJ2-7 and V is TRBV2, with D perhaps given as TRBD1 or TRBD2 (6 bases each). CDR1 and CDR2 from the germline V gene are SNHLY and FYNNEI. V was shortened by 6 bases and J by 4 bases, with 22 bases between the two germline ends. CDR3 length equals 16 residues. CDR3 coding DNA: TGTGCCAGCAGCAACTTGGCGGGACACCAGCTTTACGAGCAGTACTTC. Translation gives CASSNLAGHQLYEQYF.

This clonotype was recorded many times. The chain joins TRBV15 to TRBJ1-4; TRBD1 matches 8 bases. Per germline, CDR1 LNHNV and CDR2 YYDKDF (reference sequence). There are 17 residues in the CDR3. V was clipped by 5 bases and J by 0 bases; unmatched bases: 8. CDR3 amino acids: CATSPRQGRATNEKLFF. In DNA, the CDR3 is TGTGCCACCAGCCCCCGACAGGGGAGAGCAACTAATGAAAAACTGTTTTTT.

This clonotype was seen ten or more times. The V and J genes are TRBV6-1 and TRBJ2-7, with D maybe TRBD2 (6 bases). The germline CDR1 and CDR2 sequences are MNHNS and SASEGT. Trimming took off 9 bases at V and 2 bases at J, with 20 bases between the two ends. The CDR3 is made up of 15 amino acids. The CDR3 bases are TGTGCCAGTCACACGGGCAGGAGGGCTCCCTACGAGCAGTACTTC. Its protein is CASHTGRRAPYEQYF.

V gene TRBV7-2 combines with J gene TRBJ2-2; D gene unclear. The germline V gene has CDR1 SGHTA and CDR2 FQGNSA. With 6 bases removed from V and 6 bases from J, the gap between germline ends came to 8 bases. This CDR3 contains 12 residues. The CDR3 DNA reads TGTGCCAGCAGACCGTGGCCCGGGGAGCTGTTTTTT. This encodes CASRPWPGELFF.

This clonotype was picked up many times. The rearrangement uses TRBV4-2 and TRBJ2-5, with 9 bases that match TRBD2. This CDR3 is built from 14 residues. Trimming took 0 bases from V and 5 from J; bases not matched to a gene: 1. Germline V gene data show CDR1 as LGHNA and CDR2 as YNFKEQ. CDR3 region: CASSQDAGGETQYF. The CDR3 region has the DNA TGTGCCAGCAGCCAAGATGCGGGGGGGGAGACCCAGTACTTC.

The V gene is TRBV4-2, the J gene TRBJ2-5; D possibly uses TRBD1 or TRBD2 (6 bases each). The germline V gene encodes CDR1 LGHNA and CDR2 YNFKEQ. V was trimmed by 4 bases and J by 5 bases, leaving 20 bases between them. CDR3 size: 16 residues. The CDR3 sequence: CASSREVLGGVETQYF. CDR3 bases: TGTGCCAGCAGCCGAGAAGTTCTGGGGGGCGTTGAGACCCAGTACTTC.

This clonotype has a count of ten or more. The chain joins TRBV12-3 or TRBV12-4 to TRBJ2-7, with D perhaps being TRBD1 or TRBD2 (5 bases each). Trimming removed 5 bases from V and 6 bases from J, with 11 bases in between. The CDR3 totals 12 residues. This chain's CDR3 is CASSRDGVEQYF. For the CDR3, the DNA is TGTGCCAGCAGTCGGGACGGCGTCGAGCAGTACTTC.